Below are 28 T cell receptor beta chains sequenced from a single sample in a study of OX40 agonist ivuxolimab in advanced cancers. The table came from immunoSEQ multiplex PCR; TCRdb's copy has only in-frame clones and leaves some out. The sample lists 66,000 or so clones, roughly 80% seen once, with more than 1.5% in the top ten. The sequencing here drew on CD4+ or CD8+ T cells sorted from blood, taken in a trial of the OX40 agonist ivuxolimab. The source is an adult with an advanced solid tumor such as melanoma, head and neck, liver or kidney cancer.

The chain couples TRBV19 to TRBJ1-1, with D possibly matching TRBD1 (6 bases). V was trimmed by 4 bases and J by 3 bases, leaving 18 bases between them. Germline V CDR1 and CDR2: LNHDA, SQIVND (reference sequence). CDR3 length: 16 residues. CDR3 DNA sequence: TGTGCCAGTAGTAGCGAAGGAGGGAAGGGGGACACTGAAGCTTTCTTT. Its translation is CASSSEGGKGDTEAFF.

The CDR3 nucleotides are TGTGCCAGCTCACCCACGGGGAATACTTTGGAGACCCAGTACTTC. Amino acid sequence: CASSPTGNTLETQYF. This chain uses TRBV18 with TRBJ2-5; D perhaps matches TRBD2 (5 bases). Germline CDR1 KGHSH, CDR2 LQKENI. This CDR3 is built from 15 residues. Trimming took 3 bases from V and 5 from J, leaving 16 bases between them.

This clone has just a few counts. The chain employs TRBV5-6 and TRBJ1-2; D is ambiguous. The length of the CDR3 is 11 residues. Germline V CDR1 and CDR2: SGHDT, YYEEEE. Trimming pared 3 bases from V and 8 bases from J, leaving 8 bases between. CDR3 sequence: CASSYGGGYTF. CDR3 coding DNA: TGTGCCAGCAGCTACGGCGGGGGCTACACCTTC.

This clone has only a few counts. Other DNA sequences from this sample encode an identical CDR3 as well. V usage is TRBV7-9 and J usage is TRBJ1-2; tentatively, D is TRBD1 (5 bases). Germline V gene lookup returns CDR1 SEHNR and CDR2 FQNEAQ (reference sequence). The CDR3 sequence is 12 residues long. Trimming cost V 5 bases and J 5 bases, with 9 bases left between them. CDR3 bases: TGTGCCAGCAGCGTAGGGGATTATGGCTACACCTTC. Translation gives CASSVGDYGYTF.

The DNA of the CDR3 is TGCAGCGTCCAGACAGGGCGACAAAACATTCAGTACTTC. Translated, it gives CSVQTGRQNIQYF. The chain carries TRBV29-1 and TRBJ2-4, with TRBD1 matching over 7 bases. Germline V gene sequence: CDR1 SQVTM, CDR2 ANQGSEA. The ends lost 6 bases at V and 5 bases at J; junction bases unmatched: 7. The CDR3 totals 13 residues.

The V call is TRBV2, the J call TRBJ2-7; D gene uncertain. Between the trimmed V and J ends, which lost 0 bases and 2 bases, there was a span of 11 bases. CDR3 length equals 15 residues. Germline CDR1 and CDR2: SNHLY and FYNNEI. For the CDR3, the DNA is TGTGCCAGCAGTGAAGCGTCGGGCGGAACCTACGAGCAGTACTTC. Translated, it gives CASSEASGGTYEQYF. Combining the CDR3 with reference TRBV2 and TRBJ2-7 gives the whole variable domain EPEVTQTPSHQVTQMGQEVILRCVPISNHLYFYWYRQILGQKVEFLVSFYNNEISEKSEIFDDQFSVERPDGSNFTLKIRSTKLEDSAMYFCASSEASGGTYEQYFGPGTRLTVT.

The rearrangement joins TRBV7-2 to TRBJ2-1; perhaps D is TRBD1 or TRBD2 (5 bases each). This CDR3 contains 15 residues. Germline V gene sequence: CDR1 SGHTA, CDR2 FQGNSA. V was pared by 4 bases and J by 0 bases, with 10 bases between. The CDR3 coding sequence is TGTGCCAGCAGCTGGGACCCCAACTCCTACAATGAGCAGTTCTTC. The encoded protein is CASSWDPNSYNEQFF.

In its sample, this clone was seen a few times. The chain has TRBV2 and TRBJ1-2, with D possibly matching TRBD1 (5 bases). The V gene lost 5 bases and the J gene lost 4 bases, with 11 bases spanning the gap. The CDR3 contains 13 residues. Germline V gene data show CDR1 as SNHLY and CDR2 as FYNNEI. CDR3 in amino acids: CASSLDSIYGYTF. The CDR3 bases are TGTGCCAGCAGTCTCGACAGCATCTATGGCTACACCTTC.

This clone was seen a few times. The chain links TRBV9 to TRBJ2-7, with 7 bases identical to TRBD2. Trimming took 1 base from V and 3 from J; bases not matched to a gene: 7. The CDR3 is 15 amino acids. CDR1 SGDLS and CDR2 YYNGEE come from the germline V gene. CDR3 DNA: TGTGCCAGCAGCGTACGGGGGGAAGGAGGCTACGAGCAGTACTTC. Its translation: CASSVRGEGGYEQYF. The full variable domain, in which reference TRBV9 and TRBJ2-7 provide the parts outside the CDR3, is DSGVTQTPKHLITATGQRVTLRCSPRSGDLSVYWYQQSLDQGLQFLIQYYNGEERAKGNILERFSAQQFPDLHSELNLSSLELGDSALYFCASSVRGEGGYEQYFGPGTRLTVT.

CDR3 region: CASSLRCEKLFF. CDR3 in DNA: TGTGCCAGCAGCTTAAGGTGTGAAAAACTGTTTTTT. The chain uses TRBV7-3 and TRBJ1-4; no definite D call. Germline CDR1 reads SGHTA; CDR2 reads FQGTGA. The CDR3 extends over 12 amino acids. V was shortened by 1 base and J by 7 bases, with 4 bases between the two germline ends.

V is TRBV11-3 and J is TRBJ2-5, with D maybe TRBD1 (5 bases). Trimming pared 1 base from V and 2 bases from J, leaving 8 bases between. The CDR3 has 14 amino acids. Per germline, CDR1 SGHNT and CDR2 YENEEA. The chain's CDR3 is CASSLGTTQETQYF. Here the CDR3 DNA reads TGTGCCAGCAGCTTAGGGACAACTCAAGAGACCCAGTACTTC.

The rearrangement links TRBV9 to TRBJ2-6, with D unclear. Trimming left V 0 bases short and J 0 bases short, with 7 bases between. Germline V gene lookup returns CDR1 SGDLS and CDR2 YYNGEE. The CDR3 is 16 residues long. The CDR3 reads CASSVEPNSGANVLTF. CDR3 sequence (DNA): TGTGCCAGCAGCGTAGAACCAAACTCTGGGGCCAACGTCCTGACTTTC.

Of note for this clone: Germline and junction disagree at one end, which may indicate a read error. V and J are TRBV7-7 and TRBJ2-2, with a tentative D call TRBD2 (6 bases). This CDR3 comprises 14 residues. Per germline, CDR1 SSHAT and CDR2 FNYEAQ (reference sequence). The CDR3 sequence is CASSLGPGVGELFF. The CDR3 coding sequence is TGTGCTAGCAGCTTAGGCCCGGGGGTCGGGGAGCTGTTTTTT.

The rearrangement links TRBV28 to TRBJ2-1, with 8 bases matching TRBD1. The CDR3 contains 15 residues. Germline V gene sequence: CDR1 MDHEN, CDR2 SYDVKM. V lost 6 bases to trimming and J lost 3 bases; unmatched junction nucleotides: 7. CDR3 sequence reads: CASRTGTGDYNEQFF. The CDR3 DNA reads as TGTGCCAGCAGGACGGGGACAGGAGACTACAATGAGCAGTTCTTC.

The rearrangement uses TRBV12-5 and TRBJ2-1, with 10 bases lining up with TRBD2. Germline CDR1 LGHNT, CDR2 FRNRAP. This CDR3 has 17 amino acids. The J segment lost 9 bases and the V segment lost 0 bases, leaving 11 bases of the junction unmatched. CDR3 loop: CASGLVTGQRLAGEQFF. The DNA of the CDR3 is TGTGCTAGTGGTTTGGTCACGGGACAGCGACTAGCGGGTGAGCAGTTCTTC.

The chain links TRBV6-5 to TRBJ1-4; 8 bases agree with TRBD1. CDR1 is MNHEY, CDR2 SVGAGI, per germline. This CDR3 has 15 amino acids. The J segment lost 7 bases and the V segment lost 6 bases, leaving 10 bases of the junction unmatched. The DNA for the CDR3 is TGTGCCAGCAGACCGGACAGGGATGCTGGTGAAAAACTGTTTTTT. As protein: CASRPDRDAGEKLFF.

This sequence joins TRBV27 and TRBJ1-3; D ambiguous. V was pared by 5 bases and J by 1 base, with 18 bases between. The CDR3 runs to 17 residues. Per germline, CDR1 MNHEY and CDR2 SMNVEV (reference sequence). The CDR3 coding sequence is TGTGCCAGCAGTCCTTCCCCCCCTCTATTTTCTGGAAACACCATATATTTT. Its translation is CASSPSPPLFSGNTIYF.

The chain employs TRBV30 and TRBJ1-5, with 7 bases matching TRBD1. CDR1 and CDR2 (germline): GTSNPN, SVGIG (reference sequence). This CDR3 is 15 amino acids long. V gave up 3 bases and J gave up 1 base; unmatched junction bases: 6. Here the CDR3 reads CAWSGGTVSNQPQHF. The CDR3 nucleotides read TGTGCCTGGAGCGGTGGGACAGTCAGCAATCAGCCCCAGCATTTT.

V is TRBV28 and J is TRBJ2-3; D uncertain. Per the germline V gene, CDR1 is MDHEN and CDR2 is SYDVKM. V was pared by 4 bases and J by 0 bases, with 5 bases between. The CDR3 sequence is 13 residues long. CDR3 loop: CASSSTSTDTQYF. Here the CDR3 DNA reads TGTGCCAGCAGTTCCACTAGCACAGATACGCAGTATTTT.

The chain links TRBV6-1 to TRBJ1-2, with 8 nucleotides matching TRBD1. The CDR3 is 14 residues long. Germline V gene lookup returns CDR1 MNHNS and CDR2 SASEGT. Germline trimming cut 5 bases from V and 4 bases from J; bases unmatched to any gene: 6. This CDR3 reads CASSSAGQAYGYTF. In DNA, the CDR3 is TGTGCCAGCAGTTCAGCGGGACAGGCCTATGGCTACACCTTC.

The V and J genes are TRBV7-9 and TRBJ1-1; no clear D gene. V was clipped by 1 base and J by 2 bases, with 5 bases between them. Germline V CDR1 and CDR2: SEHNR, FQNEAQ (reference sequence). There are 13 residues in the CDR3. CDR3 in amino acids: CASSLEFNTEAFF. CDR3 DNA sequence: TGTGCCAGCAGCTTAGAGTTTAACACTGAAGCTTTCTTT.

The chain's CDR3 is CAWSVGSYYGYTF. The DNA of the CDR3 is TGTGCCTGGAGTGTTGGGTCGTACTATGGCTACACCTTC. This chain connects TRBV30 to TRBJ1-2, with unresolved D. Germline loops: CDR1 GTSNPN, CDR2 SVGIG (reference sequence). Trimming pared 0 bases from V and 3 bases from J, leaving 8 bases between. CDR3 size: 13 residues. Full variable domain (missing parts from reference TRBV30 and TRBJ1-2): SQTIHQWPATLVQPVGSPLSLECTVEGTSNPNLYWYRQAAGRGLQLLFYSVGIGQISSEVPQNLSASRPQDRQFILSSKKLLLSDSGFYLCAWSVGSYYGYTFGSGTRLTVV.

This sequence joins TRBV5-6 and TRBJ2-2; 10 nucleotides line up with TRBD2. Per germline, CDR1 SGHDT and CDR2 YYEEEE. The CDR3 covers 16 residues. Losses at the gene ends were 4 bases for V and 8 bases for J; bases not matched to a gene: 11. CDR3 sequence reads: CASSPKGLAAIGELFF. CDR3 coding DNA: TGTGCCAGCAGCCCAAAAGGACTAGCGGCGATTGGGGAGCTGTTTTTT.

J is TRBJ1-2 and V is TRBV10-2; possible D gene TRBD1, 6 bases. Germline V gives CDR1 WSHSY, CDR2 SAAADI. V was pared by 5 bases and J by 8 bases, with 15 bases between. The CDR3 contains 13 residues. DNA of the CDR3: TGCGCCAGCAGTTTCACAGGGTATGGAGGCTACACCTTC. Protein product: CASSFTGYGGYTF.

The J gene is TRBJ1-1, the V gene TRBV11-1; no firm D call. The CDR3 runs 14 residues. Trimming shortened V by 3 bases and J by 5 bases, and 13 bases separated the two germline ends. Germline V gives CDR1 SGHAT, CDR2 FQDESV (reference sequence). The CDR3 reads CASSFGGPITEAFF. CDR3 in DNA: TGTGCCAGCAGCTTTGGTGGGCCCATAACTGAAGCTTTCTTT.

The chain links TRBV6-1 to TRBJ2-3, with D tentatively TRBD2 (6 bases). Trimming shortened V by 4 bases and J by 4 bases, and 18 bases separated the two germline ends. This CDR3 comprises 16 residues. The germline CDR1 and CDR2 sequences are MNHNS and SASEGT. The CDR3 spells CASSARRESGSDTQYF. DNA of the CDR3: TGTGCCAGCAGTGCCAGGAGGGAGAGTGGTTCAGATACGCAGTATTTT.

Here the CDR3 DNA reads TGTGCCAGCAGAGCCGGAACTAGCGGGAGACCCTACAATGAGCAGTTCTTC. This encodes CASRAGTSGRPYNEQFF. The chain recombines TRBV27 with TRBJ2-1, with 11 bases matching TRBD2. The ends lost 6 bases at V and 2 bases at J; junction bases unmatched: 9. The CDR3 runs to 17 residues. CDR1 and CDR2 from the germline V gene are MNHEY and SMNVEV (reference sequence).

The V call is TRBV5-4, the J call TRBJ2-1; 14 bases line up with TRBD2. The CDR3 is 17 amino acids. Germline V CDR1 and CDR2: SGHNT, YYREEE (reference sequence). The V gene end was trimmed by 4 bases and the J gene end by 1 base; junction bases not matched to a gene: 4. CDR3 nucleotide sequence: TGTGCCAGCAGCCCAGGACTAGCGGGGGGTTCCTACAATGAGCAGTTCTTC. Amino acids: CASSPGLAGGSYNEQFF.